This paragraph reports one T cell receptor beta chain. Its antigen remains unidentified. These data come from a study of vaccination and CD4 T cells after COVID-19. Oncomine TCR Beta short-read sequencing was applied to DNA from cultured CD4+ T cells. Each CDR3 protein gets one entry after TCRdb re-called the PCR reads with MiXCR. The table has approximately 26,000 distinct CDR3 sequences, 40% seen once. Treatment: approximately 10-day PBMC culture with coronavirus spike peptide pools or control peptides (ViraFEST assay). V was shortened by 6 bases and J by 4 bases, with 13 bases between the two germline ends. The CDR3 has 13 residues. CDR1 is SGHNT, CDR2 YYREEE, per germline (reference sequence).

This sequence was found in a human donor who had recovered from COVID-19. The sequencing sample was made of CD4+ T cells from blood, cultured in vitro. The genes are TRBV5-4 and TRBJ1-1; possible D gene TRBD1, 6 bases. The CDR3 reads CASNQGLGTEAFF. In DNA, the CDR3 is TGTGCCAGCAATCAGGGGTTGGGCACTGAAGCTTTCTTT.